These 23 T cell receptor beta chains share one sample of origin, sequenced in a study of identical twins (dated by TCRdb to 2015 to 2016). The protocol used for the library was 5' RACE. Sequencing took place on an Illumina HiSeq 2000. TCRdb cleaned the public reads at Q25 with fastp, built clones with MiXCR and kept in-frame beta chains. Each CDR3 protein gets just one entry, which takes the most common genes and DNA from the rows behind it. This sample holds hundreds of thousands of distinct CDR3 sequences; 21% were observed only once. Roughly 4% of the sample is held by the ten biggest clonotypes. These sequences were also reported in another study, on T cells expressing NK-cell markers.

Sequenced input: PBMCs. These TCRs come from a young woman in good health.

This clonotype was seen at least ten times. The chain joins TRBV3-1 to TRBJ2-7; D is unresolved. Germline V lookup: CDR1 LGHDT, CDR2 YNNKEL (reference sequence). The CDR3 is 12 amino acids. V lost 0 bases to trimming and J lost 7 bases, with 7 bases between them. DNA for the CDR3: TGTGCCAGCAGCCAAGATCGTACGGAGCAGTACTTC. Amino acids: CASSQDRTEQYF.

This clonotype has more than one count but fewer than ten. V gene TRBV10-3 combines with J gene TRBJ2-7; D might be TRBD1 or TRBD2, each matching 5 bases. Germline lookup yields CDR1 ENHRY and CDR2 SYGVKD. The CDR3 totals 15 residues. Trimming removed 11 bases from V and 2 bases from J, with 22 bases in between. The CDR3 loop is CASRGGGPSPYEQYF. CDR3 bases: TGTGCCTCACGGGGCGGCGGTCCAAGTCCCTACGAGCAGTACTTC.

J is TRBJ1-1 and V is TRBV18; 9 nucleotides line up with TRBD1. CDR1 and CDR2 (germline): KGHSH, LQKENI. The CDR3 is 13 amino acids. The ends lost 6 bases at V and 11 bases at J; junction bases unmatched: 10. The CDR3: CASSPDRGEWAFF. The DNA for the CDR3 is TGTGCCAGCTCCCCGGACAGGGGAGAGTGGGCTTTCTTT.

This clonotype was found a few times. V gene TRBV5-1 combines with J gene TRBJ2-1; D remains unclear. This CDR3 is built from 15 residues. The V gene lost 6 bases and the J gene lost 0 bases, with 13 bases spanning the gap. In germline, CDR1 is SGHRS, CDR2 YFSETQ. The DNA of the CDR3 is TGCGCCAGCAACTATCATGAGAGCTCCTACAATGAGCAGTTCTTC. The encoded protein is CASNYHESSYNEQFF.

The chain employs TRBV9 and TRBJ2-3; D gene unclear. CDR1 SGDLS and CDR2 YYNGEE come from the germline V gene. This CDR3 spans 14 amino acids. The ends were cut back, 4 bases at V and 2 bases at J, with 11 bases in the middle. This CDR3 reads CASSPNRVTDTQYF. CDR3 nucleotides: TGTGCCAGCAGCCCTAATAGGGTCACAGATACGCAGTATTTT.

V is TRBV27 and J is TRBJ2-2; perhaps D is TRBD1 or TRBD2 (5 bases each). From germline, CDR1 is MNHEY and CDR2 SMNVEV (reference sequence). The CDR3 covers 14 residues. The V gene lost 5 bases and the J gene lost 5 bases, with 12 bases spanning the gap. As DNA, the CDR3 is TGTGCCAGCAGTCCGGGGCTCGAGACCGGGGAGCTGTTTTTT. Encoded protein: CASSPGLETGELFF.

This clonotype was observed a few times. The V and J genes are TRBV20-1 and TRBJ2-7; 9 positions agree with TRBD1. Per the germline V gene, CDR1 is DFQATT and CDR2 is SNEGSKA (reference sequence). V shed 2 bases, J shed 1 base, and the junction held 12 bases outside the gene matches. This CDR3 region has 17 residues. The CDR3 DNA sequence: TGCAGTGCTAGAATTCCCCCTGGGACAGGGCTATCCTACGAGCAGTACTTC. It encodes CSARIPPGTGLSYEQYF.

This clonotype was recorded many times. The chain has TRBV12-3 or TRBV12-4 and TRBJ2-7; D is perhaps TRBD1 (5 bases). The V end lost 8 bases, the J end lost 6 bases, and 14 bases lay between the germline ends. This CDR3 spans 12 amino acids. The chain's CDR3 is CASGWGLGEQYF. The CDR3 DNA reads TGTGCCAGCGGGTGGGGCCTCGGCGAGCAGTACTTC.

V is TRBV4-3 and J is TRBJ2-3, with no clear D. The germline V gene has CDR1 LGHNA and CDR2 YSLEER. V lost 0 bases, J lost 0 bases, and 10 bases lay in between. The CDR3 sequence is 16 residues long. The CDR3 DNA is TGCGCCAGCAGCCAAGAGCCCAGGATTAGCACAGATACGCAGTATTTT. This codes for CASSQEPRISTDTQYF.

As DNA, the CDR3 is TGTGCCAGCAGCGCATTCCTAGATACGCAGTATTTT. Protein product: CASSAFLDTQYF. V usage is TRBV6-1 and J usage is TRBJ2-3; D remains unclear. Germline CDR1 is MNHNS and CDR2 is SASEGT. This CDR3 has 12 residues. Trimming stripped 6 bases from V and 5 bases from J, with 9 bases between.

This clonotype was seen more than once but under ten times. V usage is TRBV7-8 and J usage is TRBJ2-7, with 11 bases aligning to TRBD2. J lost 4 bases, V lost 4 bases, and 15 bases had no gene match. This CDR3 contains 18 residues. Germline V gene lookup returns CDR1 SGHVS and CDR2 FQNEAQ. CDR3 region: CASSSSPYSLAGGYEQYF. For the CDR3, the DNA is TGTGCCAGCAGCTCATCTCCATATAGCCTAGCGGGAGGTTACGAGCAGTACTTC.

This clonotype was seen a few times. The chain carries TRBV20-1 and TRBJ2-3; 8 nucleotides align to TRBD1. This CDR3 has 15 residues. V lost 6 bases and J lost 2; bases outside the gene matches: 10. Germline CDR1 is DFQATT and CDR2 is SNEGSKA (reference sequence). This CDR3 reads CSAPTGASPTDTQYF. CDR3 nucleotides: TGCAGTGCGCCGACAGGGGCCAGCCCCACAGATACGCAGTATTTT.

This clonotype turned up a few times. The chain carries TRBV12-3 or TRBV12-4 and TRBJ2-7, with 8 bases matching TRBD2. Losses at the gene ends were 3 bases for V and 7 bases for J; bases not matched to a gene: 8. The CDR3 runs 14 residues. The CDR3 DNA reads as TGTGCCAGCAGTTTCGGGACTAGAGGTGGGGAGCAGTACTTC. Its protein is CASSFGTRGGEQYF.

The V gene is TRBV10-3, the J gene TRBJ2-5; weak D call: TRBD1 (5 bases). The CDR3 consists of 14 residues. V lost 3 bases and J 5 bases, leaving 13 bases between the germline ends. CDR1 is ENHRY and CDR2 is SYGVKD in the germline V gene. The CDR3 bases are TGTGCCATCAGTGACCCCCTGGGGCCCGAGACCCAGTACTTC. This translates into CAISDPLGPETQYF.

This chain joins TRBV11-1 and TRBJ2-2; TRBD1 might be the D (6 bases). With 1 base removed from V and 3 bases from J, the gap between germline ends came to 12 bases. The CDR3 spans 16 residues. Germline V gene sequence: CDR1 SGHAT, CDR2 FQDESV (reference sequence). In DNA form, the CDR3 reads TGTGCCAGCAGCTTAGACCGGGACACCGACACCGGGGAGCTGTTTTTT. This gives the protein CASSLDRDTDTGELFF. The complete variable domain, with remaining parts taken from reference TRBV11-1 and TRBJ2-2, reads EAEVAQSPRYKITEKSQAVAFWCDPISGHATLYWYRQILGQGPELLVQFQDESVVDDSQLPKDRFSAERLKGVDSTLKIQPAELGDSAMYLCASSLDRDTDTGELFFGEGSRLTVL.

The rearrangement joins TRBV9 to TRBJ2-1, with TRBD2 matching 8 bases. J was trimmed by 8 bases and V by 3 bases; bases with no gene match: 19. The CDR3 contains 18 residues. The V gene's germline CDR1 is SGDLS and CDR2 YYNGEE. CDR3 protein: CASSEPLAGNDARDEQFF. The CDR3 DNA reads TGTGCCAGCAGCGAGCCGTTAGCGGGAAACGATGCCCGCGATGAGCAGTTCTTC.

The gene calls are TRBV7-2 and TRBJ2-7; 8 bases match TRBD1. The junction had 7 bases not matched to a gene; V was cut back by 5 bases and J by 4 bases. The CDR3 length is 14 residues. Germline V gene data show CDR1 as SGHTA and CDR2 as FQGNSA. The CDR3 sequence: CASSGPGQVYEQYF. The CDR3 nucleotides read TGTGCCAGCAGCGGTCCGGGACAGGTATACGAGCAGTACTTC.

This clonotype has just a few counts. The chain uses TRBV11-1 and TRBJ2-3; 8 positions match TRBD2. Germline loops: CDR1 SGHAT, CDR2 FQDESV (reference sequence). The CDR3 contains 18 residues. The V gene end was trimmed by 4 bases and the J gene end by 1 base; junction bases not matched to a gene: 13. DNA for the CDR3: TGTGCCAGCAGCTCCATAGTGGCGCGGGAGGATGGCACAGATACGCAGTATTTT. Protein product: CASSSIVAREDGTDTQYF.

This clonotype was counted a few times. V gene TRBV29-1 combines with J gene TRBJ1-2, with TRBD1 matching over 7 bases. Germline trimming cut 7 bases from V and 8 bases from J; bases unmatched to any gene: 10. Looked up from germline, CDR1 is SQVTM and CDR2 is ANQGSEA. The CDR3 covers 12 residues. The CDR3 region has the DNA TGCAGCGCTTCGGGACAGCAAGCCGGCTACACCTTC. It is translated as CSASGQQAGYTF.

In this sample, this clonotype turned up a few times. The chain employs TRBV7-9 and TRBJ1-3; tentative D call: TRBD1 (5 bases). Deletions cut 1 base from V and 2 bases from J, with 15 bases between. The CDR3 is 17 residues long. CDR1 is SEHNR and CDR2 is FQNEAQ in the germline V gene (reference sequence). The CDR3 DNA follows: TGTGCCAGCAGCTTAGGCGCAGGGATTCGTGCTGGAAACACCATATATTTT. As protein: CASSLGAGIRAGNTIYF.

The chain carries TRBV5-1 and TRBJ2-2, with D tentatively TRBD2 (6 bases). V was trimmed by 0 bases and J by 2 bases, leaving 8 bases between them. This CDR3 contains 15 residues. Germline V gene lookup returns CDR1 SGHRS and CDR2 YFSETQ. The CDR3 sequence is CASSLARGNTGELFF. CDR3 DNA: TGCGCCAGCAGCTTGGCGCGGGGCAACACCGGGGAGCTGTTTTTT. Complete variable domain (other parts from reference TRBV5-1 and TRBJ2-2): KAGVTQTPRYLIKTRGQQVTLSCSPISGHRSVSWYQQTPGQGLQFLFEYFSETQRNKGNFPGRFSGRQFSNSRSEMNVSTLELGDSALYLCASSLARGNTGELFFGEGSRLTVL.

This clonotype showed up just a few times. The chain joins TRBV6-4 to TRBJ1-5, with D possibly matching TRBD1 (5 bases). Germline loops: CDR1 MRHNA, CDR2 SNTAGT. Trimming removed 5 bases from V and 6 bases from J, with 11 bases in between. The CDR3 covers 13 residues. CDR3 in amino acids: CASSTYDSQPQHF. The CDR3 DNA reads TGTGCCAGCAGTACCTACGACAGTCAGCCCCAGCATTTT.

The V gene is TRBV12-3 or TRBV12-4, the J gene TRBJ2-3; D unresolved. V dropped 4 bases and J dropped 0 bases, with 8 bases sitting between them. The CDR3 spans 14 residues. Written as DNA, the CDR3 is TGTGCCAGCAGTTCTACCCGAAGCACAGATACGCAGTATTTT. Translated: CASSSTRSTDTQYF.